The 2 T cell receptor beta chains below all came from one sample that was sequenced in a study of CD8 T cells in ankylosing spondylitis. The study, taken as a whole, reports: For ankylosing spondylitis blood, a TCR beta motif of 8 or 9 highly homologous variants appeared characteristic.

Antigen specificity for these receptors is unknown. TCRdb passed the 5' RACE reads through MiXCR, listing each CDR3 protein once. The table has a few hundred thousand distinct CDR3 sequences, about 20% seen once. The sample was blood, either unsorted or a sorted T cell fraction (not recorded which). These TCRs come from a male donor with ankylosing spondylitis.

V and J are TRBV20-1 and TRBJ2-4; 8 bases match TRBD2. Germline V CDR1 and CDR2: DFQATT, SNEGSKA (reference sequence). This CDR3 has 15 amino acids. J lost 1 base, V lost 2 bases, and 4 bases had no gene match. The CDR3 coding sequence is TGCAGTGCTAGAAGCGGGAGCTTCGCCAAAAACATTCAGTACTTC. Its protein product is CSARSGSFAKNIQYF.

This chain joins TRBV10-3 and TRBJ1-5; TRBD1 might be the D (6 bases). The germline gives CDR1 ENHRY, CDR2 SYGVKD. V was clipped by 11 bases and J by 4 bases, with 21 bases between them. The CDR3 contains 15 residues. The CDR3 loop reads CASRAGDTQNQPQHF. CDR3 coding DNA: TGTGCCTCACGGGCCGGGGACACCCAGAATCAGCCCCAGCATTTT.